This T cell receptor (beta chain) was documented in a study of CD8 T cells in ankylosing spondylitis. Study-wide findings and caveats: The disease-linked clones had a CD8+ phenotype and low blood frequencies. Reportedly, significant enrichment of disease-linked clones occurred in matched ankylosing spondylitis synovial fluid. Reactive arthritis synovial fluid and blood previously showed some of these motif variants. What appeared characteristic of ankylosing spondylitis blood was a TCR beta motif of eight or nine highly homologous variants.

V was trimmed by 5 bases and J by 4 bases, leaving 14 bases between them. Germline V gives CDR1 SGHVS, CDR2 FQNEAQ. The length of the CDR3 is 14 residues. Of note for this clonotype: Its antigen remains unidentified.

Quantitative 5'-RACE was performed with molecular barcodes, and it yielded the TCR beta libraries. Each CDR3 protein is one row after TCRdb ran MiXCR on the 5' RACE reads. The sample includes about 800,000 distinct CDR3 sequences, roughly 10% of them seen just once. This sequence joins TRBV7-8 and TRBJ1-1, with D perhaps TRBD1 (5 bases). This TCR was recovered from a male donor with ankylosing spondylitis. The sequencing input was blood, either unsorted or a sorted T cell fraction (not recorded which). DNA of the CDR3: TGTGCCAGCAGCCGATCCCGACAGCCCACTGAAGCTTTCTTT. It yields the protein CASSRSRQPTEAFF.